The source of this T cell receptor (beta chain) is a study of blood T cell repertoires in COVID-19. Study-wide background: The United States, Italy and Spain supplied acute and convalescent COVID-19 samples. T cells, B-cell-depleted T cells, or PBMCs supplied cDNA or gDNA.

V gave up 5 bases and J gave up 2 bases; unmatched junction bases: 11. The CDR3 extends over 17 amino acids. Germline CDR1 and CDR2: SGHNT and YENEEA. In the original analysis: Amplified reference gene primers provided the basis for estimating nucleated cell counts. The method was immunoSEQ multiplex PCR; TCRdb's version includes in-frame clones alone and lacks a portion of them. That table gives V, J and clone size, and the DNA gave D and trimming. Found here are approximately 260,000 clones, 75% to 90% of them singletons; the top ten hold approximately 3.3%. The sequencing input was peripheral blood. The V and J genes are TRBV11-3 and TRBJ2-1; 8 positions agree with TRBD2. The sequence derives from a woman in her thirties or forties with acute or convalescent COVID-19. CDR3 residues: CASSPAPGGVAYNEQFF. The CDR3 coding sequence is TGTGCCAGCAGCCCCGCCCCGGGGGGGGTAGCCTACAATGAGCAGTTCTTC.